These 9 T cell receptor beta chains were sequenced from one sample in a study of T cell clonality in common variable immunodeficiency. Findings and caveats of the study: Common variable immunodeficiency TCR beta sequences reportedly had fewer deletions and N-nucleotide insertions.

Some clones are missing from TCRdb's copy, which holds only in-frame ones; the method was immunoSEQ multiplex PCR. The repertoire consists of around 28,000 clones, none detected only once. These receptors' antigens are unknown. The sequencing sample was made of peripheral blood mononuclear cells. These receptors were collected from a human donor with common variable immunodeficiency.

Comments on this clone: The read stops 3 residues short of the end of the CDR3; the missing end is completed from the germline J gene. The chain has TRBV7-7 and TRBJ2-2; 9 positions match TRBD1. This CDR3 contains 14 residues. Trimming removed 8 bases from V and 5 bases from J; junction bases left unmatched: 6. Germline assignment: CDR1 SSHAT and CDR2 FNYEAQ (reference sequence). The sequenced CDR3 bases are TGTGCCAGCGGGGGACAGGGACCTACCGGGGAG. Its translation: CASGGQGPTGE. The complete CDR3 reads CASGGQGPTGELFF.

This clone has more than one count but fewer than ten. The sequence runs out 3 residues before the end of the CDR3; the remainder is reconstructed from the germline J gene. This chain links TRBV7-2 with TRBJ2-1; perhaps TRBD2 as D (7 bases). Germline V gene sequence: CDR1 SGHTA, CDR2 FQGNSA. There are 15 residues in the CDR3. V was shortened by 0 bases and J by 9 bases, with 15 bases between the two germline ends. CDR3 in amino acids: CASSLAGGLMIEQFF. The CDR3 DNA, read in part, is TGTGCCAGCAGCTTAGCGGGGGGGCTTATGATTGAG.

In its sample, this clone was seen a few times. CDR3 amino acids: CASSVDYYGNTIYF. The DNA read from the CDR3 is TGTGCCAGCAGCGTGGATTACTATGGAAACACC. V is TRBV7-2 and J is TRBJ1-3; no clear D gene. The observed sequence ends 3 residues before the CDR3 terminus, with the missing tail filled in from the germline J gene. V lost 5 bases and J lost 3, with 11 bases in between. This CDR3 contains 14 residues. CDR1 is SGHTA and CDR2 is FQGNSA in the germline V gene. Looking up the rest from reference TRBV7-2 and TRBJ1-3 gives the full variable domain: GAGVSQSPSNKVTEKGKDVELRCDPISGHTALYWYRQSLGQGLEFLIYFQGNSAPDKSGLPSDRFSAERTGGSVSTLTIQRTQQEDSAVYLCASSVDYYGNTIYFGEGSWLTVV.

This clone was recorded at least ten times. With the read ending 3 residues before the CDR3 end, the germline J gene is used to fill in that end. The chain uses TRBV6-2 or TRBV6-3 and TRBJ2-3, with 10 nucleotides matching TRBD2. The germline V gene encodes CDR1 MNHEY and CDR2 SVGEGT. Trimming cost V 7 bases and J 3 bases; bases outside gene matches: 4. The CDR3 sequence is 14 residues long. The sequenced part of the CDR3 DNA is TGTGCCAGCAAGGGACTAGCGATAACAGATACG. Protein: CASKGLAITDT. The entire CDR3 sequence reads CASKGLAITDTQYF.

This clone was counted between two and nine times. The DNA ends 3 residues before the CDR3 does, and the rest of the CDR3 is filled in from the germline J gene. This sequence joins TRBV30 and TRBJ1-2; no definite D call. CDR1 is GTSNPN, CDR2 SVGIG, per germline (reference sequence). V was cut by 3 bases and J by 6 bases, with 11 bases left in between. This CDR3 has 12 amino acids. Incomplete CDR3 DNA: TGTGCCTGGAGAGAAACTTTGGATGGC. Encoded protein: CAWRETLDG. The full-length CDR3 reads as CAWRETLDGYTF.

This clone was recorded many times. The CDR3 goes on 3 residues after the read ends, and that part is filled in from the germline J gene. The rearrangement joins TRBV29-1 to TRBJ1-5, with TRBD1 matching over 8 bases. The CDR3 covers 13 residues. The germline gives CDR1 SQVTM, CDR2 ANQGSEA. With V trimmed by 7 bases and J by 4 bases, 6 bases remained unmatched. The chain's CDR3 is CSATQGANQPQHF. Partial CDR3 DNA: TGCAGCGCCACTCAGGGGGCTAATCAGCCC.

This clone occurred a few times. From the germline J gene comes the end of the CDR3, since the read stops 3 residues before it. The genes are TRBV7-2 and TRBJ2-2; D possibly matches TRBD1 or TRBD2 (5 bases each). V was cut by 5 bases and J by 7 bases, with 8 bases left in between. Germline loops: CDR1 SGHTA, CDR2 FQGNSA. The CDR3 is made up of 12 amino acids. CDR3 DNA (partial): TGTGCCAGCAGCCGAGGGGTCGGGGAG. Amino acid sequence: CASSRGVGE. The entire CDR3 protein is CASSRGVGELFF.

This clone occurred a few times. Read coverage stops 3 residues before the CDR3 terminus; the germline J gene supplies the remainder. V gene TRBV20-1 combines with J gene TRBJ2-7; D may be TRBD1 (6 bases). V dropped 0 bases and J dropped 2 bases, with 17 bases sitting between them. Germline V gene lookup returns CDR1 DFQATT and CDR2 SNEGSKA (reference sequence). The CDR3 covers 16 residues. The covered CDR3 bases are TGCAGTGCTAGAGATTTATCCAGGGGAAAGACCTACGAG. It translates to CSARDLSRGKTYE. The CDR3 reads in full as CSARDLSRGKTYEQYF.

Note on this clone: Coverage ceases 3 residues before the CDR3 finishes, and the germline J gene fills in the end. J is TRBJ2-3 and V is TRBV30, with 15 bases aligning to TRBD2. This CDR3 spans 16 amino acids. V lost 5 bases and J lost 1; bases outside the gene matches: 4. Germline CDR1 GTSNPN, CDR2 SVGIG (reference sequence). CDR3 DNA, as far as it was read: TGTGCCTGGGAGGGGACTAGCGGGGGGCGCACAGATACG. Amino acids: CAWEGTSGGRTDT. The entire CDR3 reads CAWEGTSGGRTDTQYF.